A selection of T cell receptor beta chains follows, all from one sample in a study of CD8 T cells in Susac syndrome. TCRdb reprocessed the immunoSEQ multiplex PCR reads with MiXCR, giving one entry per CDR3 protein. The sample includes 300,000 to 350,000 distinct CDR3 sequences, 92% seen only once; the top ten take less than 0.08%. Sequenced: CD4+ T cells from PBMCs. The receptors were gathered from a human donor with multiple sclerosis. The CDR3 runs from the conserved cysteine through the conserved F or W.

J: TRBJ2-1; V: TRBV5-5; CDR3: CASSLSHSPNEQFF
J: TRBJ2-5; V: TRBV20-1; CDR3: CSARAGSGGAGTQYF
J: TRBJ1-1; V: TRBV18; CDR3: CASSPGVRKSTEAFF
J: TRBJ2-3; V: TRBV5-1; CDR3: CASSPRQSVNTQYF
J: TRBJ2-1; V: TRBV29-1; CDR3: CSVTIGRPNNEQFF
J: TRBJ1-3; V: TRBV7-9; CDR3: CASSPAGSGNTIYF
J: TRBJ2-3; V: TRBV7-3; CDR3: CASSSQAGGSLDTQYF
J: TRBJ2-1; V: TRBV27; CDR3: CASQRGNGYEQFF
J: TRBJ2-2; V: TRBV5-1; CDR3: CASSLGLAAYTGELFF
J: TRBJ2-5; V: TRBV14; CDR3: CASSSHLQETQYF
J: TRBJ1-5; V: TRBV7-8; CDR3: CASSLDGARSNQPQHF
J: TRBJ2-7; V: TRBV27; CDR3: CASSRLMGYEQYF
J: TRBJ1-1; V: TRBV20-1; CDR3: CSATGMRGRRNTEAFF
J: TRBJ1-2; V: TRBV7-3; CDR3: CASSPNANYGYTF
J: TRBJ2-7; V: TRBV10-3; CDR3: CASSGGGGEQYF
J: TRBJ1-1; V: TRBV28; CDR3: CASGQGGASPQVTEAFF
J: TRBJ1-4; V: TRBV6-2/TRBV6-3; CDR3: CATSGQTNEKLFF
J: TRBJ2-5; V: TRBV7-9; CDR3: CASSSPKSGWYQETQYF
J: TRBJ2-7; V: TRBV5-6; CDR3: CASSRGQGAHEQYF
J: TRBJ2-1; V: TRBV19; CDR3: CASSIGLAWNEQFF
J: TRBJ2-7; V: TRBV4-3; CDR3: CASSQGLAGGRPYEQYF
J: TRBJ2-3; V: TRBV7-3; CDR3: CASSRTGTGITDTQYF
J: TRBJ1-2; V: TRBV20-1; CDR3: CSATITDHYGYTF
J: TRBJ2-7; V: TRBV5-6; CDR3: CASSLRTGGHEQYF
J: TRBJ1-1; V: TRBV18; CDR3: CASSPRTGENTEAFF
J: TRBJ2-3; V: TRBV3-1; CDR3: CASSSRLATPDTQYF
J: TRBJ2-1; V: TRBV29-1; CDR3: CSVSGAYDNEQFF
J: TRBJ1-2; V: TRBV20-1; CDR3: CSARWLDGGYGYTF
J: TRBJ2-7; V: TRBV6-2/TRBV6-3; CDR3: CASSRGSYGEQYF
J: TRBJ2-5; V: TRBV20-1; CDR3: CSASTPGLQETQYF
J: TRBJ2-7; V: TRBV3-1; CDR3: CASSQVGNGLGYEQYF
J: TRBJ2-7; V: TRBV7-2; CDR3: CASSLVPRYEQYF
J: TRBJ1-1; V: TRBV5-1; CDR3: CASSRRGTSLGVNTEAFF
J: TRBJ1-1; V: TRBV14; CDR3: CASSTSSGAEAFF
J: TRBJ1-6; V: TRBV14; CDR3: CASSQGTANSPLHF
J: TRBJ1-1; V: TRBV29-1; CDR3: CRGGGLGVEAFF
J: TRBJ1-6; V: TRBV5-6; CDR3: CASSFRQGNSPLHF
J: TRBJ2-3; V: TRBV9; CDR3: CASSVVAAPDTQYF
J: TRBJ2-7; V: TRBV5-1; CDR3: CASSPKTSGVSYEQYF
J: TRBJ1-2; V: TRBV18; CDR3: CASSLVQLDGYTF
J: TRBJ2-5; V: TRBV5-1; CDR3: CASSLRTSGYQETQYF
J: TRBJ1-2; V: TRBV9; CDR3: CASSSRVGAGYTF
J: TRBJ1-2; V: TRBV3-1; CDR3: CASSRQVNYGYTF
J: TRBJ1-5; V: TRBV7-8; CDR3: CASSLAGEGNQPQHF
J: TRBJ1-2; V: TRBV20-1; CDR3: CSARRTGLYGYTF